This T cell receptor (beta chain) is from a study of CD8 T cells in Susac syndrome. CDR1 SNHLY and CDR2 FYNNEI come from the germline V gene. V trimming: 2 bases; J trimming: 1 base; junction bases outside the gene matches: 12. This CDR3 spans 20 amino acids. Reverse transcription of roughly 0.45 to 1 ug RNA used random hexamers. By means of immunoSEQ multiplex PCR, TCR beta CDR3 spanning 54 Vbeta and 13 Jbeta underwent amplification. Each CDR3 protein is one row after TCRdb ran MiXCR on the immunoSEQ multiplex PCR reads. The sample gives 150,000 to 200,000 distinct CDR3 sequences, about 95% of which show up once; roughly 0.15% is in the top ten. Negative isolation was used for CD8+ and CD4+ T cells, and FACS enrichment was applied to TEMRA cells.

The specimen sequenced was CD4+ T cells from PBMCs. The receptor was derived from a human donor in good health. The chain recombines TRBV2 with TRBJ2-4, with 12 bases lining up with TRBD2. This CDR3 reads CASSETELAGGPGAKNIQYF. The DNA for the CDR3 is TGTGCCAGCAGTGAAACGGAACTAGCGGGGGGCCCAGGGGCCAAAAACATTCAGTACTTC.